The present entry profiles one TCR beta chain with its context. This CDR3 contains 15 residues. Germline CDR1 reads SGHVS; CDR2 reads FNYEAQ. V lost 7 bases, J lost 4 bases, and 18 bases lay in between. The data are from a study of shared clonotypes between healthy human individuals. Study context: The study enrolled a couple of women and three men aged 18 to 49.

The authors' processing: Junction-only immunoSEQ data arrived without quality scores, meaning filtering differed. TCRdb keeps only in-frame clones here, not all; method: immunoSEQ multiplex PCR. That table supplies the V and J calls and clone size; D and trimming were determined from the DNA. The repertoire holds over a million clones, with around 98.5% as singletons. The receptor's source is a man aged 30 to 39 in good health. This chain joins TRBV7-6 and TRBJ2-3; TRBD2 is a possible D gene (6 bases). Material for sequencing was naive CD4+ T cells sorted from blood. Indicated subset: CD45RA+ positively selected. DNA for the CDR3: TGTGCCAGCACCCCCGGGGGATTGCAGGCAGATACGCAGTATTTT. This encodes CASTPGGLQADTQYF.